This record concerns one T cell receptor (beta chain) sequence. Clones were read by immunoSEQ multiplex PCR, and TCRdb kept only the in-frame ones, dropping some. The sample includes some 200,000 clones, approximately 86% of them seen just once. The sample is drawn from a study of blood T cell repertoires in COVID-19. Membership in each cohort depended on participant-reported clinical history. The V and J ends lost 3 bases and 3 bases respectively, with 11 bases between them. From germline, CDR1 is DFQATT and CDR2 SNEGSKA (reference sequence). The CDR3 has 13 residues. The gene calls are TRBV20-1 and TRBJ1-2, with D perhaps TRBD1 (5 bases). This sequence originates from a man between 18 and 35 years old with acute COVID-19. Specimen: PBMCs or T cells enriched from blood (not recorded which). The CDR3 loop reads CSASLQADYGYTF. CDR3 DNA: TGCAGTGCTAGTTTACAGGCGGACTATGGCTACACCTTC.